The sequence of this T cell receptor (beta chain) was determined in a study of OX40 agonist ivuxolimab in advanced cancers. At the level of the study: Hepatocellular carcinoma, melanoma, renal cell or head and neck cancer was diagnosed in the dose-escalation patients. Three patients showed partial responses: one hepatocellular carcinoma and two cutaneous melanoma cases.

Germline loops: CDR1 SNHLY, CDR2 FYNNEI. V lost 5 bases to trimming and J lost 3 bases, with 13 bases between them. CDR3 length: 14 residues. This clone was detected once. Its antigen is unknown. Study-level results: Several nonresponders also turned out to have low normalized T-cell clonal expansion.

TCRdb's copy holds only in-frame clones and misses some; the assay was immunoSEQ multiplex PCR. The table records about 78,000 clones, around 94% of them present only once. This sequence originates from an adult with an advanced solid tumor such as melanoma, head and neck, liver or kidney cancer. The sample consisted of CD4+ or CD8+ T cells sorted from blood, taken in a trial of the OX40 agonist ivuxolimab. The chain combines TRBV2 with TRBJ1-1, with D perhaps matching TRBD1 (6 bases). CDR3 sequence (DNA): TGTGCCAGCAGTCAACAGGGTTTCTACACTGAAGCTTTCTTT. Its protein is CASSQQGFYTEAFF.